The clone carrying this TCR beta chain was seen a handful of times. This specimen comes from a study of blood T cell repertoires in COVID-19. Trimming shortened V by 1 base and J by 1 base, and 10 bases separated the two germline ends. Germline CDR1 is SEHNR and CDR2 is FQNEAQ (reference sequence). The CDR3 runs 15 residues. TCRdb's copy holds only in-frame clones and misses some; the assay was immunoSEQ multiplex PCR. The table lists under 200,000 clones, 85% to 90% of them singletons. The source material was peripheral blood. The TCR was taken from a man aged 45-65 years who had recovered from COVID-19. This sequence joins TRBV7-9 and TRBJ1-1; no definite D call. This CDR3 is CASSLDLPGNTEAFF. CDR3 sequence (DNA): TGTGCCAGCAGCTTAGATCTCCCCGGGAACACTGAAGCTTTCTTT.